This T cell receptor (beta chain) was sequenced for a study of shared clonotypes between healthy human individuals. At the deep level, the assay was run. This table comes from immunoSEQ multiplex PCR, and its TCRdb copy is limited to in-frame clones, with some not included. The profile shows fewer than 1.8 million clones, about 98.5% of them singletons. Donors had no recently reported acute infections or vaccinations and were HIV-negative. This CDR3 is built from 16 residues. Trimming at V came to 8 bases and at J to 9 bases, leaving 17 bases not matched to a gene. In germline, CDR1 is MDHEN, CDR2 SYDVKM.

This sequence joins TRBV28 and TRBJ2-1; 9 nucleotides agree with TRBD2. Source material: naive CD4+ T cells sorted from blood. Subset here: CD45RA+ positively selected. The clonotype comes from a man younger than 45 in good health. This CDR3 reads CASVSLPWAGGLEQFF. The CDR3 DNA follows: TGTGCCAGCGTCTCCCTCCCTTGGGCGGGAGGGCTTGAGCAGTTCTTC.